The clone carrying this T cell receptor beta chain was seen a handful of times. The J segment lost 4 bases and the V segment lost 10 bases, leaving 12 bases of the junction unmatched. From germline, CDR1 is SGHVS and CDR2 FQNEAQ. The length of the CDR3 is 15 residues. Only in-frame clones appear in the TCRdb table, and some are missing; sequencing was by immunoSEQ multiplex PCR. Altogether fewer than 85,000 clones are present, approximately 80% being singletons, with the ten largest covering more than 4%. This sample is drawn from a study of blood T cell repertoires in COVID-19. Input material: peripheral blood. The chain joins TRBV7-8 to TRBJ2-5, with TRBD2 identical over 10 bases. This receptor was identified in an older woman with acute or convalescent COVID-19. The CDR3 loop reads CATIAGGIQRETQYF. The DNA of the CDR3 is TGTGCCACCATAGCGGGGGGTATACAACGAGAGACCCAGTACTTC.